Each of the 17 T cell receptor beta chains below was sequenced from the same sample in a study of T-cell reconstitution after alpha-beta-depleted transplantation in children. Preparing the TCRbeta library involved the use of unique molecular identifiers. TCRdb reprocessed the PCR reads via MiXCR and lists one record per CDR3 protein. The repertoire holds about 610,000 distinct CDR3 sequences, with over 9.5% as singletons. Specimen: PBMCs from the stem cell graft donor, collected from the stem cell graft. The receptors were gathered from a human donor who donated a stem cell graft to a child with acute myeloid leukemia.

There are a few counts of this clonotype. J is TRBJ2-7 and V is TRBV4-3; D gene unclear. V gave up 0 bases and J gave up 6 bases, with 18 bases separating them. This CDR3 comprises 16 residues. Germline CDR1 is LGHNA and CDR2 is YSLEER. The CDR3 bases are TGCGCCAGCAGCCAAGATAGGGCGCCCCTGGGTTTCGAGCAGTACTTC. This codes for CASSQDRAPLGFEQYF.

This clonotype showed up just a few times. The chain has TRBV20-1 and TRBJ2-2, with D uncertain. The CDR3 length is 14 residues. Germline V gene lookup returns CDR1 DFQATT and CDR2 SNEGSKA (reference sequence). V shed 5 bases and J shed 1 base, with 11 bases lying between them. The CDR3 sequence is CSALRKRNTGELFF. Written as DNA, the CDR3 is TGCAGTGCTTTGCGGAAGCGGAACACCGGGGAGCTGTTTTTT.

This clonotype was seen many times. The chain's CDR3 is CASSSDSPNVLTF. As DNA, the CDR3 is TGTGCCAGCAGTTCGGACTCACCCAACGTCCTGACTTTC. The chain recombines TRBV12-3 or TRBV12-4 with TRBJ2-6; possible D gene TRBD2, 5 bases. CDR3 size: 13 residues. V lost 4 bases and J lost 8, with 9 bases in between.

This clonotype was seen a handful of times. For the CDR3, the DNA is TGTGCCAGCAGCTTAGTATTGGGAGCCCTACTGGGTGAGCAGTTCTTC. Its protein is CASSLVLGALLGEQFF. V and J are TRBV11-1 and TRBJ2-1; possible D gene TRBD2, 5 bases. The germline V and J ends were trimmed by 1 base and 9 bases, with 19 bases remaining between them. The CDR3 consists of 16 residues. Germline-derived CDR1 and CDR2 are SGHAT and FQDESV (reference sequence).

This clonotype occurred many times. This rearrangement joins TRBV5-6 to TRBJ2-6; 11 positions agree with TRBD1. The CDR3 length is 19 residues. Germline V gene data show CDR1 as SGHDT and CDR2 as YYEEEE. After removal of 6 bases from V and 4 bases from J, the junction contained 15 bases not matched to a gene. As DNA, the CDR3 is TGTGCCAGCACCTACAGAGTCGGACAGGGGGCTCCCGGGGCCAACGTCCTGACTTTC. Amino acids: CASTYRVGQGAPGANVLTF.

The rearrangement uses TRBV20-1 and TRBJ2-3; the match to TRBD2 covers 12 bases. CDR1 DFQATT and CDR2 SNEGSKA come from the germline V gene (reference sequence). V lost 1 base, J lost 5 bases, and 4 bases stayed unmatched. This CDR3 region has 15 residues. The CDR3 sequence is CSARVTGLAGDTQYF. In nucleotides, the CDR3 is TGCAGTGCTAGAGTAACGGGACTAGCGGGAGATACGCAGTATTTT.

There are a few counts of this clonotype. The chain carries TRBV6-1 and TRBJ1-2; D is ambiguous. The CDR3 is 13 amino acids. In germline, CDR1 is MNHNS, CDR2 SASEGT. The V and J ends lost 0 bases and 8 bases respectively, with 10 bases between them. The CDR3 loop is CASSEARVSGYTF. DNA of the CDR3: TGTGCCAGCAGTGAAGCGCGGGTTTCGGGCTACACCTTC.

There are a few counts of this clonotype. The chain is built from TRBV24-1 and TRBJ2-7, with D possibly TRBD1 on 5 matching bases. Trimming removed 5 bases from V and 2 bases from J, with 6 bases in between. Germline V CDR1 and CDR2: KGHDR, SFDVKD. The CDR3 spans 12 residues. The CDR3 DNA sequence: TGTGCCACCAGTGCAGGGCCCTACGAGCAGTACTTC. Translating it yields CATSAGPYEQYF.

This clonotype was picked up a small number of times. The chain combines TRBV18 with TRBJ1-1; D might be TRBD1 (6 bases). With 2 bases removed from V and 3 bases from J, the gap between germline ends came to 13 bases. Looked up from germline, CDR1 is KGHSH and CDR2 is LQKENI. CDR3 length: 15 residues. The CDR3 spells CASSPERDTYTEAFF. In nucleotides, the CDR3 is TGTGCCAGCTCACCAGAGCGGGACACATACACTGAAGCTTTCTTT.

The CDR3 DNA reads TGCAGCGCCACTTTAGGGAGTGAGCAGTTCTTC. Translated, it gives CSATLGSEQFF. The rearrangement joins TRBV29-1 to TRBJ2-1, with a weak D call TRBD2 (5 bases). Germline CDR1 and CDR2: SQVTM and ANQGSEA. V dropped 7 bases and J dropped 9 bases, with 13 bases sitting between them. The CDR3 runs 11 residues.

This clonotype has only a few counts. The V and J genes are TRBV5-1 and TRBJ1-6; TRBD1 agrees at 8 bases. The germline V gene has CDR1 SGHRS and CDR2 YFSETQ. The CDR3 runs 16 residues. Germline trimming cut 3 bases from V and 9 bases from J; bases unmatched to any gene: 11. The CDR3 coding sequence is TGCGCCAGCAGCTCCGCCGGGACAGGACTGGGTTCACCCCTCCACTTT. Its translation: CASSSAGTGLGSPLHF. Together with reference TRBV5-1 and TRBJ1-6, the CDR3 gives the full variable domain: KAGVTQTPRYLIKTRGQQVTLSCSPISGHRSVSWYQQTPGQGLQFLFEYFSETQRNKGNFPGRFSGRQFSNSRSEMNVSTLELGDSALYLCASSSAGTGLGSPLHFGNGTRLTVT.

The V call is TRBV20-1, the J call TRBJ1-5; D unclear. This CDR3 comprises 14 residues. Germline V CDR1 and CDR2: DFQATT, SNEGSKA (reference sequence). Trimming shortened V by 5 bases and J by 0 bases, and 11 bases separated the two germline ends. CDR3 DNA: TGCAGTGCTTTTCCTATACGTAGCAATCAGCCCCAGCATTTT. This encodes CSAFPIRSNQPQHF.

The rearrangement uses TRBV12-3 or TRBV12-4 and TRBJ2-6; D remains ambiguous. This CDR3 contains 14 residues. V lost 6 bases and J lost 1, with 7 bases in between. The CDR3 is CASRIGSGANVLTF. The DNA of the CDR3 is TGTGCCAGCAGGATCGGTTCTGGGGCCAACGTCCTGACTTTC.

This clonotype has a count of ten or more. The chain uses TRBV29-1 and TRBJ2-7; 9 bases agree with TRBD1. Germline CDR1 reads SQVTM; CDR2 reads ANQGSEA. Losses at the gene ends were 7 bases for V and 3 bases for J; bases not matched to a gene: 4. The CDR3 totals 12 residues. The chain's CDR3 is CSERDRVYEQYF. As DNA, the CDR3 is TGCAGCGAACGGGACAGGGTCTACGAGCAGTACTTC.

This clonotype was seen only a few times. The V gene is TRBV20-1, the J gene TRBJ1-1, with 8 bases identical to TRBD1. The CDR3 is 17 residues long. With V trimmed by 0 bases and J by 8 bases, 17 bases remained unmatched. Germline V CDR1 and CDR2: DFQATT, SNEGSKA (reference sequence). CDR3 in amino acids: CSARDFQGWTGSSEAFF. CDR3 nucleotide sequence: TGCAGTGCTAGAGACTTTCAGGGCTGGACAGGGTCTTCAGAAGCTTTCTTT.

This clonotype showed up many times. The genes are TRBV28 and TRBJ2-7, with 7 bases lining up with TRBD1. Per germline, CDR1 MDHEN and CDR2 SYDVKM. The V gene end was trimmed by 6 bases and the J gene end by 6 bases; junction bases not matched to a gene: 8. CDR3 size: 13 residues. CDR3: CASRSGGWREQYF. The CDR3 coding sequence is TGTGCCAGCAGATCAGGGGGTTGGCGCGAGCAGTACTTC.

The table lists this clonotype with a few counts. The CDR3 region is CSASLGTGGHEQYF. The CDR3 nucleotides are TGCAGTGCTAGTTTGGGGACAGGGGGCCACGAGCAGTACTTC. The J gene is TRBJ2-7, the V gene TRBV20-1; 12 bases are a match to TRBD1. From germline, CDR1 is DFQATT and CDR2 SNEGSKA (reference sequence). The CDR3 length is 14 residues. V trimming: 3 bases; J trimming: 5 bases; junction bases outside the gene matches: 5.